This T cell receptor beta chain was documented in a study of cytotoxic CD8 clonotypes in ibrutinib-treated CLL. Study-level background: Specimens for response were gathered following a median about 11 months of therapy, spanning 6 to 36. Productive templates per sample averaged almost 260,000; productive rearrangements, roughly 100,000.

Study findings and constraints: Baseline levels of clonality went above those of age-matched healthy donors and moved with circulating CD8+ T-cell counts.

V shed 1 base and J shed 4 bases, with 5 bases lying between them. This CDR3 has 11 amino acids. Germline V gene sequence: CDR1 GTSNPN, CDR2 SVGIG (reference sequence). To note about this clone: Its antigen is as yet unknown.

Profiling relied on immunoSEQ multiplex PCR, and the TCRdb table lists in-frame clones only, not all of them. The table shows 40,000 or so clones, with 65% occurring only once. The sample consisted of PBMCs, taken after 24 months of ibrutinib treatment. This clonotype originated in a human donor with chronic lymphocytic leukemia. This sequence joins TRBV30 and TRBJ2-7; D call uncertain. CDR3 bases: TGTGCCTGGAGTGAAGGGTACGAGCAGTACTTC. It encodes CAWSEGYEQYF.